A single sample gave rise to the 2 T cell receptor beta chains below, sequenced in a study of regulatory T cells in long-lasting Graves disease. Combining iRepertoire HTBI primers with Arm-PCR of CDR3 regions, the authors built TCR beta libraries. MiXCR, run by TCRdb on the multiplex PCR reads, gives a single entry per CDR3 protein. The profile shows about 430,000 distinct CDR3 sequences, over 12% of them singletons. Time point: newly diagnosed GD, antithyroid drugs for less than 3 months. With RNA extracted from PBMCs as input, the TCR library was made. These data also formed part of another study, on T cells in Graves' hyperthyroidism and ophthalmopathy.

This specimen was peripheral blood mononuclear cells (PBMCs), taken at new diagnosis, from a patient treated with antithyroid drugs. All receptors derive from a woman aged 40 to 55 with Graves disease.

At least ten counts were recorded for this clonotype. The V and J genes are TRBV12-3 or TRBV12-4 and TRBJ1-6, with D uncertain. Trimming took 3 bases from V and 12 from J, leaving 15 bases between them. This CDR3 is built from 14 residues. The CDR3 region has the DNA TGTGCCAGCAGTTTTCTTGGCTATTGGGGACCCCTCCACTTT. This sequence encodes CASSFLGYWGPLHF.

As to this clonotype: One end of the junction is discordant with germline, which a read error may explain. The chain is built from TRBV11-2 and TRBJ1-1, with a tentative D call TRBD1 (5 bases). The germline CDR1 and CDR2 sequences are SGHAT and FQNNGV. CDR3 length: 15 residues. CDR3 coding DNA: TGTGCCAGCATCACTATGGGACGGATGAACACTGAAGATTTCTTT. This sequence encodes CASITMGRMNTEDFF.